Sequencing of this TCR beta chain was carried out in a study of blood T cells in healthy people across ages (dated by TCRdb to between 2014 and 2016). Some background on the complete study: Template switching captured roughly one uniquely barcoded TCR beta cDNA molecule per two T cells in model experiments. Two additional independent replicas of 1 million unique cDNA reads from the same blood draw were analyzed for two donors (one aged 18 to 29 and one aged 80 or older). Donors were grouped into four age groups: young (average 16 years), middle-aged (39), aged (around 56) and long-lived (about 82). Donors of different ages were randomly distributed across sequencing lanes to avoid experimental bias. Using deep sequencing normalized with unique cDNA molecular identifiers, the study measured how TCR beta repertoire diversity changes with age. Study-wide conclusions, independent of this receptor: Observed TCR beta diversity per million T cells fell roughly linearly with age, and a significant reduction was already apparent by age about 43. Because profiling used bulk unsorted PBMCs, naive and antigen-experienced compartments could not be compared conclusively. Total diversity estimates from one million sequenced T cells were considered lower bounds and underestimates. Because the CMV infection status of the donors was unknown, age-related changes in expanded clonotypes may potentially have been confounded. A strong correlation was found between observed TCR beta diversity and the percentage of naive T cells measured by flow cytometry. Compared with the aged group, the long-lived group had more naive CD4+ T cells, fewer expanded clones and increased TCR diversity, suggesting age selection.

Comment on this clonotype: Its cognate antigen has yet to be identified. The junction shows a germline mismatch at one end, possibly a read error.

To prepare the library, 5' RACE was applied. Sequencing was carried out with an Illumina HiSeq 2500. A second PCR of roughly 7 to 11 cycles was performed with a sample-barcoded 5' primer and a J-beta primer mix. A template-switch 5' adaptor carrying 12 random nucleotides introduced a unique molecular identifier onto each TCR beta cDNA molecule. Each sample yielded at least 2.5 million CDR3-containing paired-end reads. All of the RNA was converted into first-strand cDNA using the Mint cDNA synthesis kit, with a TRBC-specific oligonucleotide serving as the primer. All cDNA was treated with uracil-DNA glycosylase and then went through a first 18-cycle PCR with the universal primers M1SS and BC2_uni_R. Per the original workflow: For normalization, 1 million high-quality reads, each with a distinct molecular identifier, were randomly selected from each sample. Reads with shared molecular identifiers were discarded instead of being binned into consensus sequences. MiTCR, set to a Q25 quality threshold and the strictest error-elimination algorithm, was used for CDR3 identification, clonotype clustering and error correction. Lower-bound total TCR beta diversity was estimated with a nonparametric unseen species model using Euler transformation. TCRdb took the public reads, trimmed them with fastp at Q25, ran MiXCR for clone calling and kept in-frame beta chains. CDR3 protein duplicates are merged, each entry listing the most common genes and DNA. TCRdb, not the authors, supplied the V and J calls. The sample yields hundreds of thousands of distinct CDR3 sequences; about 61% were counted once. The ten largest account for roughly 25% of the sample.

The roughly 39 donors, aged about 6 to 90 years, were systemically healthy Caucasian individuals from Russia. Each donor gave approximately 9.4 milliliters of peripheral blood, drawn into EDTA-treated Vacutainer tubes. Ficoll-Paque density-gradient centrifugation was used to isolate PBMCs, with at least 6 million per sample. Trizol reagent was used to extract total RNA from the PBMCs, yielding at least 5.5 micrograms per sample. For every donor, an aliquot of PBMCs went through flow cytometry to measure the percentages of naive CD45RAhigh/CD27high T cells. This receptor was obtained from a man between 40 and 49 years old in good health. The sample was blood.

The CDR3 region has the sequence CASGFLRQNEQFF. In nucleotides, the sequence is TGTGCCAGCGGCTTCCTAAGACAGAATGAGCAGTTCTTC. This chain joins TRBV7-2 to TRBJ2-1, with a weak D call of TRBD1 (5 bases match). CDR1 and CDR2, looked up from the germline V gene, are SGHTA and FQGNSA. The CDR3 numbers 13 residues from cysteine through phenylalanine. Only CDR3 DNA remains: 39 bases, in frame from the first base.